The rows below give T cell receptor beta chains drawn from one sample of a study of shared clonotypes between healthy human individuals. Clones were sequenced by immunoSEQ multiplex PCR, and TCRdb holds only the in-frame ones, with some missing. The table shows 2 million to 3 million clones, with 93% occurring only once. The sequencing input was naive CD4+ T cells from PBMCs. These receptors were collected from a man between 18 and 29 years old in good health. Some clones in this sample may be carry-over from other donors' samples. The conserved cysteine and the conserved F or W are not part of the CDR3 here. The order of the fields is V gene, J gene, CDR3 length, clone size, CDR3 protein. Size is stated for part of the rows, as once, few or many counts, or as a class when the clone is expanded.

TRBV10-3	TRBJ2-3	10	NA	AITDLTDTQY
TRBV5-1	TRBJ2-1	13	NA	ASTPNTGTPHEQF
TRBV5-4	TRBJ1-5	13	once	ASSLGLTANQPQH
TRBV5-1	TRBJ2-7	20	NA	ASPCPDRGLVGTSGSPYEQY
TRBV5-4	TRBJ2-3	12	NA	ASSAGSSTDTQY
TRBV28	TRBJ1-1	13	once	ASRLKGWRGTEAF
TRBV6-6	TRBJ1-2	13	NA	ASSKTPQGASGYT
TRBV29-1	TRBJ1-2	13	once	SVERDRGYSNGYT
TRBV5-6	TRBJ1-2	12	NA	ASSLVRAGYGYT
TRBV2	TRBJ1-4	12	NA	ASSDRQTNEKLF
TRBV7-9	TRBJ2-1	15	NA	ASSLGTSGSAGNEQF
TRBV11-3	TRBJ2-7	12	NA	ASSHLGSSAEQY
TRBV15	TRBJ1-3	13	NA	ATSRVGGSGNTIY
TRBV7-9	TRBJ1-5	16	NA	ASSSLDQTGYQNQPQH
TRBV5-1	TRBJ1-1	13	NA	ASSLDGLLNTEAF
TRBV7-2	TRBJ1-1	11	few	ASSLAGPGAAF
TRBV28	TRBJ1-2	10	NA	ASSPDGGRYT